Included here is one T cell receptor (beta chain) sequence, with context. Germline lookup yields CDR1 LNHDA and CDR2 SQIVND (reference sequence). The CDR3 consists of 18 residues. Unmatched junction bases numbered 19, after V lost 6 bases and J lost 7 bases. The data derive from a study of blood T cell repertoires in COVID-19. As for the study in general: COVID-19 samples from acute and convalescent phases originated in the United States, Italy and Spain. T cells, B-cell-depleted T cells, or PBMCs provided the cDNA or gDNA that served as material.

In the authors' workflow: The authors estimated nucleated cell counts from reference gene primer amplification. Assay used: immunoSEQ multiplex PCR; TCRdb lists only in-frame clones, some missing. That table is the source of V, J and clone size, and D and trimming were worked out from the DNA. The sample yields about 250,000 clones, approximately 82% seen once. The V call is TRBV19, the J call TRBJ2-4; 9 positions agree with TRBD1. The specimen sequenced was peripheral blood. The TCR sequence derives from a man older than 75 with acute or convalescent COVID-19. The CDR3 here is CASSEWGRGQGFFNIQYF. The CDR3 bases are TGTGCCAGTAGCGAGTGGGGTCGGGGACAGGGTTTTTTTAACATTCAGTACTTC.